The next 10 T cell receptor beta chains were all read from a single sample in a study of cytomegalovirus exposure and HLA in healthy donors. Primers included in the PCR were 60 Vbeta and 13 Jbeta primers. Some clones are missing from TCRdb's copy, which holds only in-frame ones; the method was immunoSEQ multiplex PCR. The sample shows 150,000 to 200,000 clones, 75% to 80% of them seen only once. The specimen was PBMCs. The receptors originated from a middle-aged woman in good health and CMV-seropositive.

The chain couples TRBV7-8 to TRBJ2-5; D ambiguous. CDR1 is SGHVS and CDR2 is FQNEAQ in the germline V gene. This CDR3 has 13 residues. Trimming stripped 11 bases from V and 2 bases from J, with 15 bases between. The CDR3 nucleotides read TGTGCCGGATCTTTGGGCAAACAAGAGACCCAGTACTTC. Protein product: CAGSLGKQETQYF.

This chain connects TRBV7-9 to TRBJ2-7, with 7 bases aligning to TRBD2. J was trimmed by 4 bases and V by 4 bases; bases with no gene match: 10. This CDR3 has 15 amino acids. CDR1 is SEHNR and CDR2 is FQNEAQ in the germline V gene (reference sequence). CDR3 coding DNA: TGTGCCAGCAGCTCCTCGGGAGGACAAAAATACGAGCAGTACTTC. Its protein is CASSSSGGQKYEQYF.

CDR3 in amino acids: CASRDRVHEQYF. The CDR3 nucleotides read TGTGCCAGCAGGGACAGGGTCCACGAGCAGTACTTC. The chain couples TRBV6-5 to TRBJ2-5; 8 nucleotides align to TRBD1. TRBJ2-7 explains the end of the DNA better; the J call may be wrong. Germline-derived CDR1 and CDR2 are MNHEY and SVGAGI. The CDR3 is 12 residues long.

The rearrangement links TRBV19 to TRBJ1-1; weak D call: TRBD1 (5 bases). Looked up from germline, CDR1 is LNHDA and CDR2 is SQIVND (reference sequence). The length of the CDR3 is 13 residues. V gave up 5 bases and J gave up 2 bases, with 9 bases separating them. Written as DNA, the CDR3 is TGTGCCAGTAGTTGGCAGGGTAACACTGAAGCTTTCTTT. Translating gives CASSWQGNTEAFF.

This sequence joins TRBV5-6 and TRBJ1-1, with no clear D. The CDR3 totals 14 residues. The V end lost 1 base, the J end lost 2 bases, and 9 bases lay between the germline ends. The germline CDR1 and CDR2 sequences are SGHDT and YYEEEE. The CDR3 sequence is CASSLNRRNTEAFF. The CDR3 DNA is TGTGCCAGCAGCTTGAACAGACGTAACACTGAAGCTTTCTTT.

This chain uses TRBV7-2 with TRBJ1-1, with TRBD1 as a possible D gene (5 bases). The CDR3 extends over 15 amino acids. Germline V gives CDR1 SGHTA, CDR2 FQGNSA. V was trimmed by 2 bases and J by 6 bases, leaving 16 bases between them. Here the CDR3 reads CASSLSAGINAEAFF. The CDR3 coding sequence is TGTGCCAGCAGCTTATCGGCAGGGATAAACGCTGAAGCTTTCTTT. The complete variable domain, with remaining parts taken from reference TRBV7-2 and TRBJ1-1, reads GAGVSQSPSNKVTEKGKDVELRCDPISGHTALYWYRQSLGQGLEFLIYFQGNSAPDKSGLPSDRFSAERTGGSVSTLTIQRTQQEDSAVYLCASSLSAGINAEAFFGQGTRLTVV.

The chain has TRBV5-1 and TRBJ2-5, with 9 nucleotides matching TRBD1. J gave up 6 bases and V 5 bases, and 14 bases lay outside the gene matches. The CDR3 runs 16 residues. CDR1 and CDR2 (germline): SGHRS, YFSETQ. CDR3 residues: CASSSAPTGGVKTQYF. The CDR3 DNA follows: TGCGCCAGCAGTAGTGCCCCGACAGGGGGGGTTAAGACCCAGTACTTC.

The chain recombines TRBV2 with TRBJ2-3, with D possibly being TRBD1 (6 bases). CDR1 and CDR2 (germline): SNHLY, FYNNEI. CDR3 length equals 14 residues. Trimming pared 8 bases from V and 7 bases from J, leaving 19 bases between. DNA of the CDR3: TGTGCCAGCCTACGGGACATTGGGACGAATACGCAGTATTTT. It encodes CASLRDIGTNTQYF.

V and J are TRBV6-1 and TRBJ2-7; 10 bases map to TRBD2. CDR1 MNHNS and CDR2 SASEGT come from the germline V gene. This CDR3 is built from 14 residues. V shed 6 bases and J 4 bases; nucleotides not matched to a gene: 6. In DNA form, the CDR3 reads TGTGCCAGCAGAACCACGGGACTAGCGTACGAGCAGTACTTC. Amino acid sequence: CASRTTGLAYEQYF.

The rearrangement joins TRBV29-1 to TRBJ1-1; TRBD1 aligns across 7 bases. The trim removed 7 bases at V and 0 bases at J, leaving 8 bases unmatched. There are 14 residues in the CDR3. Germline lookup yields CDR1 SQVTM and CDR2 ANQGSEA. The CDR3 sequence: CSGKSGTVNTEAFF. Written as DNA, the CDR3 is TGCAGCGGGAAATCCGGGACAGTGAACACTGAAGCTTTCTTT.